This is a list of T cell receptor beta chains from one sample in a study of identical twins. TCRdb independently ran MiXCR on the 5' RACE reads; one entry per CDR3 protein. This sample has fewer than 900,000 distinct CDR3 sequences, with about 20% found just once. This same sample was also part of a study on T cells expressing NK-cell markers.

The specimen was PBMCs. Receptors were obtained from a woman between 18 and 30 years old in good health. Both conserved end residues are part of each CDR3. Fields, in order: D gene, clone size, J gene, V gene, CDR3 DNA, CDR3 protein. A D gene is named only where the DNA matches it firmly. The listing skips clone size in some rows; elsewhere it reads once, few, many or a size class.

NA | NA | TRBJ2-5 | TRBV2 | TGTGCCAGCAGTGAGAGGGTTGGGCGAGAGACCCAGTACTTC | CASSERVGRETQYF
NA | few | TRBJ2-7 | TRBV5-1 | TGCGCCAGCAGCCCGGGCGAGAATCCCTACGAGCAGTACTTC | CASSPGENPYEQYF
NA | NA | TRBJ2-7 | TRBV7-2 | TGTGCCAGCAGCTACCTGGCCCTGAGGTCCTACGAGCAGTACTTC | CASSYLALRSYEQYF
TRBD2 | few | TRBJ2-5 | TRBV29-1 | TGCAGCGGGACGGGGGGATCTGAGACCCAGTACTTC | CSGTGGSETQYF
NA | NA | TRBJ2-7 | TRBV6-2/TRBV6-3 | TGTGCCAGCAGTTTTATTACTAGAACCTACGAGCAGTACTTC | CASSFITRTYEQYF
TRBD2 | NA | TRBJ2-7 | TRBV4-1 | TGCGCCAGCAGCCAACCCGGGACTAGTCTGTCGGGGCAGTACTTC | CASSQPGTSLSGQYF
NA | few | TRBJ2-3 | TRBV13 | TGTGCCAGCAGCTTAGGGGTTGGCCAACTCACAGATACGCAGTATTTT | CASSLGVGQLTDTQYF
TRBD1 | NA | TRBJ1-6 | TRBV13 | TGTGCCAGCAGCCTAAGACAGGGGCAATCACCCCTCCACTTT | CASSLRQGQSPLHF
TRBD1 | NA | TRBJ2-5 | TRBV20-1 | TGCAGTGCCTCTGGACAGGGAGAGGGTAAAGAGACCCAGTACTTC | CSASGQGEGKETQYF
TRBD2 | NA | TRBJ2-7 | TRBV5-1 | TGCGCCAGCAGCCGGCCGCCTAGCGGGGGGGCGCACGAGCAGTACTTC | CASSRPPSGGAHEQYF
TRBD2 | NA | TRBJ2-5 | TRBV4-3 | TGCGCCAGCAGCCAGTACGTTACTAGCGGGAGGGTAGAGACCCAGTACTTC | CASSQYVTSGRVETQYF
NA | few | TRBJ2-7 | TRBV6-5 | TGTGCCAGCTCTTACGGCGAAAGGGCTCCCTCCTACGAGCAGTACTTC | CASSYGERAPSYEQYF
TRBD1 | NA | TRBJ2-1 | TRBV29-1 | TGCAGCGTTGATGGGACAGCAGACTATACTGAGCAGTTCTTC | CSVDGTADYTEQFF
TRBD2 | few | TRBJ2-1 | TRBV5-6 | TGTGCCAGCCACGGCCTAGCGGGGTACAATGAGCAGTTCTTC | CASHGLAGYNEQFF
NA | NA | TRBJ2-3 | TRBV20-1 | TGCAGTGCTAGGGGCAGCGGGAGCACAGATACGCAGTATTTT | CSARGSGSTDTQYF
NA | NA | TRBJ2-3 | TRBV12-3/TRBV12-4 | TGTGCCAGCAGTCGCGTACCCACAGATACGCAGTATTTT | CASSRVPTDTQYF
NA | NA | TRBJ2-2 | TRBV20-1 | TGCAGTGCCCCCGACATCTCCGGGGAGCTGTTTTTT | CSAPDISGELFF
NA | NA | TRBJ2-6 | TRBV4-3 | TGCGCCAGCAGCCAAGGAACTTACGGAGGCTCTGGGGCCAACGTCCTGACTTTC | CASSQGTYGGSGANVLTF
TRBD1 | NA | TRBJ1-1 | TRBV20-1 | TGCAGTGCTCCCCTACAGGGGGCGAACACTGAAGCTTTCTTT | CSAPLQGANTEAFF
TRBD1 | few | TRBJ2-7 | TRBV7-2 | TGTGCCAGCAGCCACCACGACAGGGTATCCTACGAGCAGTACTTC | CASSHHDRVSYEQYF
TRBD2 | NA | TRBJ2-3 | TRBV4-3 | TGCGCCAGCAGCCACGCGGGAGCAACAGATACGCAGTATTTT | CASSHAGATDTQYF
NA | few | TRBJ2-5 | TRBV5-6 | TGTGCCAGCAGCAAAACTCCAAGGGAGGTGGAGACCCAGTACTTC | CASSKTPREVETQYF
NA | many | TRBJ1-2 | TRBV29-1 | TGCAGCGTAACAGGTGCGCCCTATGGCTACACCTTC | CSVTGAPYGYTF
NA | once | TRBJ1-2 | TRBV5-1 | TGCGCCAGCAGCTTGGTCGGAGAACGCTATGGCTACACCTTC | CASSLVGERYGYTF
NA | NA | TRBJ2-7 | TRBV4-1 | TGCGCCAGCAGCCCGTCCAGTCCCGGCTACGAGCAGTACTTC | CASSPSSPGYEQYF
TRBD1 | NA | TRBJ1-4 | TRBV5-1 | TGCGCCAGCAGCGTCCGGACAGGGCTAAGTGAAAAACTGTTTTTT | CASSVRTGLSEKLFF
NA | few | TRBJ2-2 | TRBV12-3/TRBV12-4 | TGTGCCAGCAGTCCCGAGACTGTTATCACCGGGGAGCTGTTTTTT | CASSPETVITGELFF
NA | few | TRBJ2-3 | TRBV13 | TGTGCCAGCAGCTCGACACAGGGCACAGATACGCAGTATTTT | CASSSTQGTDTQYF
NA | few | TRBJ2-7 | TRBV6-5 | TGTGCCAGCAGTTACAGGTACTCCTACGAGCAGTACTTC | CASSYRYSYEQYF
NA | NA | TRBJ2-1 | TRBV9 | TGTGCCAGCAGCGTAGAAGAATCCTCCTACAATGAGCAGTTCTTC | CASSVEESSYNEQFF
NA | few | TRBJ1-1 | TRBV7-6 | TGTGCCAGCAGCTTTACGATCCCGGGGCCCGCTGGCCCTGAAGCTTTCTTT | CASSFTIPGPAGPEAFF
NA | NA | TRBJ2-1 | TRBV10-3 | TGTGCCGCCGCCGTCAGGGTTCGCTCCTACAATGAGCAGTTCTTC | CAAAVRVRSYNEQFF
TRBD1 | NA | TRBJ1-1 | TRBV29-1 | TGCAGCGTCCAGGGACAGAAGGGTAGTAGGAGGACTGAAGCTTTCTTT | CSVQGQKGSRRTEAFF
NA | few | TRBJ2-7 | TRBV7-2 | TGTGCCAGCAGCTTAGTTTATCCCTACGAGCAGTACTTC | CASSLVYPYEQYF
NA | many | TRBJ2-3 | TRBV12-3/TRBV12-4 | TGTGCCACCCGACGGGACTTTCGATGGGGAGATACGCAGTATTTT | CATRRDFRWGDTQYF
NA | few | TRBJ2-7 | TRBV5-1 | TGCGCCAGCAGCATAGGACACCCGAGCTCCTACGAGCAGTACTTC | CASSIGHPSSYEQYF
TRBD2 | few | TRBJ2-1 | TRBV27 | TGTGCCAGCAGTTTTGCAGCGGGAGAATGGGTGGATGAGCAGTTCTTC | CASSFAAGEWVDEQFF
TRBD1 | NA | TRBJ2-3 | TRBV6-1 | TGTGCCAGCAGTGGTAGGACAGGGCGAAACACAGATACGCAGTATTTT | CASSGRTGRNTDTQYF
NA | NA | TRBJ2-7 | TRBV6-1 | TGTGCCAGCAGTGAAGTAATCGGGGTAACGTCCGAGCAGTACTTC | CASSEVIGVTSEQYF
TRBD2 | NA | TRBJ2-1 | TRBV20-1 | TGCAGTGCTAGCGTAGCGGGAGGTTTTGGCAATCCCCTGGGCGGGGATGAGCAGTTCTTC | CSASVAGGFGNPLGGDEQFF
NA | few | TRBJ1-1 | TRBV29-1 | TGCAGCGTTACATATGGTGGCGTAGCTTTCTTT | CSVTYGGVAFF
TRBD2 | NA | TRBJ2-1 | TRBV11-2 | TGTGCCAGCAACCCACGGGGGGGTTACAATGAGCAGTTCTTC | CASNPRGGYNEQFF
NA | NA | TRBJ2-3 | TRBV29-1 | TGCAGCGTTGACGTCAGCCCACAGTATTTT | CSVDVSPQYF
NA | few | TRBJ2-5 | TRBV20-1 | TGCAGTGCGCCGGGATCCCTACTATCAGAGACCCAGTACTTC | CSAPGSLLSETQYF
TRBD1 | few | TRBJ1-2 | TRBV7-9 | TGTGCCAGCAGCCCTAGACAGGGGGCGTATGGCTACACCTTC | CASSPRQGAYGYTF
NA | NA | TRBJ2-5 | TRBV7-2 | TGTGCCAGCAGTGACCTTACGGGGACCCAGTACTTC | CASSDLTGTQYF
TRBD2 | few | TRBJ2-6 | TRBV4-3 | TGCGCCAGCAGCCACGCAGCGGGAGCTGGGGCCAACGTCCTGACTTTC | CASSHAAGAGANVLTF
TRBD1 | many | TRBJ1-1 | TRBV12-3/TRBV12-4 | TGTGCCAGCACCTCAGGACAGGGGGCTAGAACTGAAGCTTTCTTT | CASTSGQGARTEAFF
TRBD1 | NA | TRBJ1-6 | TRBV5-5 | TGTGCCAGCAGCTCACCGGGACAGGGGGCGAATTCACCCCTCCACTTT | CASSSPGQGANSPLHF
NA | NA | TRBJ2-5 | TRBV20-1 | TGCAGTGCTCCGGCCCGGGGATTAGAGACCCAGTACTTC | CSAPARGLETQYF
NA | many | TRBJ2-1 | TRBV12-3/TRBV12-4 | TGTGCCAGCAACAACAGGGTCAATGAGCAGTTCTTC | CASNNRVNEQFF
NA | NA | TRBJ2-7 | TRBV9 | TGTGCCAGCAGCGTCCGGGACAACTCCTACGAGCAGTACTTC | CASSVRDNSYEQYF
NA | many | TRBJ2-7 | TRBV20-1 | TGCAGTGCTAGAAGGGGGGGGTCTTACGAGCAGTACTTC | CSARRGGSYEQYF